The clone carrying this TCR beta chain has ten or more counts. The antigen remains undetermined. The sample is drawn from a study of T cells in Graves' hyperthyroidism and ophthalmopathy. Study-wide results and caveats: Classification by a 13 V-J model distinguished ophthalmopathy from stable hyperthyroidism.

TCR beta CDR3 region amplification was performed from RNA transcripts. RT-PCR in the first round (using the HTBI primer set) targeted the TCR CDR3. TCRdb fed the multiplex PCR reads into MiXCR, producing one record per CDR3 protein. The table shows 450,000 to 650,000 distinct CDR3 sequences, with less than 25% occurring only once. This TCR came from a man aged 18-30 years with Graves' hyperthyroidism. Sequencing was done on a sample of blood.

The chain's CDR3 is CASSLQPPLGVGDGGTDGYTF. The CDR3 nucleotides read TGTGCCAGCAGTTTACAGCCTCCGCTAGGGGTGGGGGACGGGGGAACGGATGGCTACACCTTC. V gene TRBV27 combines with J gene TRBJ1-2, with a possible D match to TRBD1 (5 bases). V gave up 2 bases and J gave up 6 bases, with 34 bases separating them. This CDR3 is 21 amino acids long. The V gene's germline CDR1 is MNHEY and CDR2 SMNVEV (reference sequence).